The 21 T cell receptor beta chains presented below share a single source sample, sequenced in a study of blood T cell repertoires in COVID-19. Libraries were prepared by immunoSEQ multiplex PCR; TCRdb keeps only in-frame clonotypes and omits some of them. The table shows tens of thousands of clones, with about 85% occurring only once. Specimen: peripheral blood. The receptors come from a male donor with acute or convalescent COVID-19.

The gene calls are TRBV27 and TRBJ1-2; possible D gene TRBD1, 5 bases. This CDR3 has 16 amino acids. Trimming stripped 3 bases from V and 3 bases from J, with 17 bases between. Germline V CDR1 and CDR2: MNHEY, SMNVEV (reference sequence). CDR3 amino acids: CASSFRAWGGDYGYTF. Here the CDR3 DNA reads TGTGCCAGCAGTTTTCGAGCATGGGGCGGAGACTATGGCTACACCTTC.

The chain links TRBV28 to TRBJ1-2; the match to TRBD1 covers 8 bases. This CDR3 has 17 amino acids. Looked up from germline, CDR1 is MDHEN and CDR2 is SYDVKM. V gave up 3 bases and J gave up 4 bases; unmatched junction bases: 13. CDR3 loop: CASSLGSQGALGYGYTF. The CDR3 DNA sequence: TGTGCCAGCAGTTTGGGATCCCAGGGGGCGCTGGGCTATGGCTACACCTTC.

For the CDR3, the DNA is TGTGCCAGCAGAGGGGTAGAGACCCAGTACTTC. It translates to CASRGVETQYF. The rearrangement uses TRBV6-6 and TRBJ2-5, with D possibly matching TRBD1 (5 bases). V gave up 6 bases and J gave up 4 bases, with 6 bases separating them. In germline, CDR1 is MNHNY, CDR2 SVGAGI (reference sequence). The CDR3 covers 11 residues.

The V call is TRBV5-1, the J call TRBJ1-6, with D tentatively TRBD1 (5 bases). V lost 0 bases to trimming and J lost 8 bases, with 18 bases between them. The length of the CDR3 is 17 residues. CDR1 and CDR2 (germline): SGHRS, YFSETQ. CDR3 sequence: CASSLADLGGVDSPLHF. CDR3 sequence (DNA): TGCGCCAGCAGCTTGGCCGACCTGGGGGGAGTGGATTCACCCCTCCACTTT.

The table lists this clone with a count of one. This chain connects TRBV5-1 to TRBJ2-3; perhaps TRBD2 as D (6 bases). V was clipped by 3 bases and J by 5 bases, with 10 bases between them. This CDR3 has 13 amino acids. CDR1 SGHRS and CDR2 YFSETQ come from the germline V gene. CDR3: CASSSQGGDTQYF. The CDR3 DNA reads as TGCGCCAGCAGCTCGCAGGGAGGAGATACGCAGTATTTT.

The chain is built from TRBV6-5 and TRBJ2-7; TRBD2 might be the D (6 bases). CDR1 MNHEY and CDR2 SVGAGI come from the germline V gene. The CDR3 is 15 residues long. V lost 2 bases and J 1 base, leaving 12 bases between the germline ends. CDR3 nucleotide sequence: TGTGCCAGCAGTTACGCCCGGGACTTGTCCTACGAGCAGTACTTC. Translated, it gives CASSYARDLSYEQYF.

This sequence joins TRBV6-2 or TRBV6-3 and TRBJ1-5; D might be TRBD1 (6 bases). Trimming cost V 6 bases and J 3 bases, with 9 bases left between them. From germline, CDR1 is MNHEY and CDR2 SVGEGT. CDR3 length equals 13 residues. The chain's CDR3 is CASSTGNNQPQHF. The CDR3 coding sequence is TGTGCCAGCAGCACAGGGAACAATCAGCCCCAGCATTTT.

The J gene is TRBJ2-7, the V gene TRBV5-6, with D maybe TRBD1 (5 bases). Looked up from germline, CDR1 is SGHDT and CDR2 is YYEEEE. V was shortened by 0 bases and J by 6 bases, with 13 bases between the two germline ends. CDR3 length equals 14 residues. The CDR3: CASSLAGRAFEQYF. The CDR3 DNA reads TGTGCCAGCAGCTTGGCGGGCAGGGCGTTCGAGCAGTACTTC. The variable domain in full, completed from reference TRBV5-6 and TRBJ2-7, reads DAGVTQSPTHLIKTRGQQVTLRCSPKSGHDTVSWYQQALGQGPQFIFQYYEEEERQRGNFPDRFSGHQFPNYSSELNVNALLLGDSALYLCASSLAGRAFEQYFGPGTRLTVT.

V and J are TRBV2 and TRBJ1-5; TRBD1 agrees at 8 bases. V trimming: 6 bases; J trimming: 4 bases; junction bases outside the gene matches: 11. The length of the CDR3 is 16 residues. CDR1 and CDR2 (germline): SNHLY, FYNNEI. CDR3 bases: TGTGCCAGCAGCGGGGGCGGGGGACAGGCAAATCAGCCCCAGCATTTT. Translating gives CASSGGGGQANQPQHF.

The V and J genes are TRBV7-9 and TRBJ2-5; 9 positions match TRBD2. This CDR3 comprises 14 residues. CDR1 SEHNR and CDR2 FQNEAQ come from the germline V gene (reference sequence). V lost 6 bases to trimming and J lost 2 bases; unmatched junction nucleotides: 4. The DNA for the CDR3 is TGTGCCAGCAGGAACCTAGCGGGGCAAGAGACCCAGTACTTC. Its translation is CASRNLAGQETQYF.

CDR3 in amino acids: CASSLPGQRTEAFF. DNA for the CDR3: TGCGCCAGCAGCTTGCCCGGACAAAGGACTGAAGCTTTCTTT. The chain is built from TRBV5-1 and TRBJ1-1; D possibly corresponds to TRBD1 (5 bases). Trimming took off 1 base at V and 5 bases at J, with 12 bases between the two ends. CDR3 length: 14 amino acids. The germline V gene encodes CDR1 SGHRS and CDR2 YFSETQ.

The count of this clone is one. This chain connects TRBV27 to TRBJ1-1; possible D gene TRBD1, 6 bases. The V end was cut by 2 bases, the J end by 6 bases, with 13 bases between. Germline CDR1 and CDR2: MNHEY and SMNVEV (reference sequence). The CDR3 contains 14 residues. The CDR3 DNA follows: TGTGCCAGCAGTTTAGGTGATGACAGGTCTGAAGCTTTCTTT. Translating gives CASSLGDDRSEAFF.

This clone occurred a few times. The CDR3 loop reads CASSLQRANEQFF. CDR3 in DNA: TGCGCCAGCAGCTTGCAGAGGGCGAATGAGCAGTTCTTC. The rearrangement links TRBV5-1 to TRBJ2-1; possible D gene TRBD2, 5 bases. Germline CDR1 SGHRS, CDR2 YFSETQ. CDR3 length equals 13 residues. V lost 1 base and J 7 bases, leaving 9 bases between the germline ends.

The genes are TRBV30 and TRBJ1-6; D is possibly TRBD1 (6 bases). Germline V lookup: CDR1 GTSNPN, CDR2 SVGIG (reference sequence). CDR3 length: 12 amino acids. Trimming cost V 6 bases and J 10 bases, with 13 bases left between them. The CDR3 region has the DNA TGTGCCTGTTGTGAGGGGGAATCACCCCTCCACTTT. It encodes CACCEGESPLHF. Supplemented by reference TRBV30 and TRBJ1-6, the full variable domain reads SQTIHQWPATLVQPVGSPLSLECTVEGTSNPNLYWYRQAAGRGLQLLFYSVGIGQISSEVPQNLSASRPQDRQFILSSKKLLLSDSGFYLCACCEGESPLHFGNGTRLTVT.

This chain links TRBV19 with TRBJ2-5; D is unresolved. Germline CDR1 LNHDA, CDR2 SQIVND (reference sequence). The germline V and J ends were trimmed by 5 bases and 0 bases, with 10 bases remaining between them. The CDR3 is made up of 14 amino acids. The CDR3 loop reads CASSRSLYQETQYF. The DNA for the CDR3 is TGTGCCAGTAGTCGGTCGCTATACCAAGAGACCCAGTACTTC.

This sequence joins TRBV5-1 and TRBJ1-5; 9 bases align to TRBD1. The CDR3 length is 17 residues. The germline V gene encodes CDR1 SGHRS and CDR2 YFSETQ. The V and J ends lost 1 base and 6 bases, in that order; junction bases with no gene match: 11. The CDR3 reads CASSLHPDRGASQPQHF. CDR3 coding DNA: TGCGCCAGCAGCTTGCACCCGGACAGGGGAGCGAGTCAGCCCCAGCATTTT.

Only one count was recorded for this clone. This chain joins TRBV2 and TRBJ1-5; a possible D gene is TRBD1 (5 bases). The germline gives CDR1 SNHLY, CDR2 FYNNEI. The germline V and J ends were trimmed by 6 bases and 11 bases, with 20 bases remaining between them. This CDR3 contains 14 residues. DNA for the CDR3: TGTGCCAGCAGCTTCAGCCTTGGGACTGTGTCCCAGCATTTT. Its protein product is CASSFSLGTVSQHF.

The chain combines TRBV3-1 (or the pseudogene TRBV3-2) with TRBJ2-2; the D is unclear. The V end lost 1 base, the J end lost 4 bases, and 7 bases lay between the germline ends. In germline, CDR1 is LGHDT, CDR2 YNNKEL (reference sequence). The CDR3 has 14 amino acids. The CDR3 loop is CASSQAVSTGELFF. CDR3 DNA: TGTGCCAGCAGCCAAGCGGTTAGCACCGGGGAGCTGTTTTTT.

J is TRBJ2-5 and V is TRBV3-1 (or the pseudogene TRBV3-2); 9 bases match TRBD1. The CDR3 extends over 15 amino acids. In germline, CDR1 is LGHDT, CDR2 YNNKEL (reference sequence). V lost 4 bases to trimming and J lost 6 bases; unmatched junction nucleotides: 9. CDR3: CASSRLTGQGQTQYF. The CDR3 nucleotides are TGTGCCAGCAGCCGACTTACGGGACAGGGACAGACCCAGTACTTC.

The V call is TRBV5-1, the J call TRBJ1-3, with D possibly TRBD1 on 6 matching bases. Trimming stripped 0 bases from V and 5 bases from J, with 12 bases between. The CDR3 covers 15 residues. The germline V gene encodes CDR1 SGHRS and CDR2 YFSETQ. In DNA form, the CDR3 reads TGCGCCAGCAGCTTGGCCCCAGGACAGAGAAACACCATATATTTT. It yields the protein CASSLAPGQRNTIYF.

The CDR3 loop reads CASSLEGATSTDTQYF. The CDR3 DNA reads as TGTGCCAGCAGCTTAGAAGGGGCTACTAGCACAGATACGCAGTATTTT. The chain has TRBV13 and TRBJ2-3; maybe TRBD1 (5 bases). This CDR3 has 16 residues. Germline CDR1 reads PRHDT; CDR2 reads FYEKMQ (reference sequence). The V gene lost 1 base and the J gene lost 0 bases, with 11 bases spanning the gap.